This T cell receptor beta chain was found in a study of PD-1 blockade in classical Hodgkin lymphoma. The V end was cut by 2 bases, the J end by 2 bases, with 10 bases between. CDR1 is MNHNS, CDR2 SASEGT, per germline. The CDR3 runs 15 residues. Sequenced by immunoSEQ multiplex PCR; TCRdb stores in-frame clones only, minus some. The sample records 25,000 to 35,000 clones, around three quarters being singletons. Time point meaning: cycle 4 day 1 (C4D1), after less than 7 weeks of nivolumab. Relapse was seen in all patients after autologous stem cell transplantation, and brentuximab vedotin exposure was variable.

The source of this sequence is a human donor with classical Hodgkin lymphoma. This chain connects TRBV6-1 to TRBJ2-1; D may be TRBD1 (6 bases). Sequenced here: peripheral blood mononuclear cells (PBMCs), sampled before the fourth cycle of nivolumab. DNA of the CDR3: TGTGCCAGCAGTGAAAACAGGGCAGCCTACAATGAGCAGTTCTTC. Amino acid sequence: CASSENRAAYNEQFF.